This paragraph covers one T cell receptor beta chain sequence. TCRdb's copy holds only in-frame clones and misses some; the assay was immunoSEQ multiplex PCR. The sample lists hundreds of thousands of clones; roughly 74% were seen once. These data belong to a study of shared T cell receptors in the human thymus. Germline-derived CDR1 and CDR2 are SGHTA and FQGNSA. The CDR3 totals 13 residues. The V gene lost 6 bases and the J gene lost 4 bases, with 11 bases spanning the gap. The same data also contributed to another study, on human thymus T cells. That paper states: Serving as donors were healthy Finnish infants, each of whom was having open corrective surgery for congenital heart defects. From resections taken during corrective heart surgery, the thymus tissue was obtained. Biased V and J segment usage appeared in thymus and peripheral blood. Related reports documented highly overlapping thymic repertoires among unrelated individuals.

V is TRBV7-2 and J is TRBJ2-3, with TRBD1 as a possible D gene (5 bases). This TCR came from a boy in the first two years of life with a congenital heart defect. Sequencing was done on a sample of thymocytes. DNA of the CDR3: TGTGCCAGCAGGCCGCAGGGATCAGATACGCAGTATTTT. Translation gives CASRPQGSDTQYF.